This T cell receptor beta chain was sequenced in a study of blood T cell repertoires in COVID-19. TCRdb's copy holds only in-frame clones and misses some; the assay was immunoSEQ multiplex PCR. The repertoire has approximately 100,000 clones, around 84% of them found once; the top ten carry around 2%. Per germline, CDR1 SGHKS and CDR2 YYEKEE (reference sequence). CDR3 length: 14 amino acids. Trimming took 4 bases from V and 3 from J, leaving 11 bases between them. The sequenced material came from peripheral blood. This sequence originates from an older woman with active or convalescent COVID-19. The chain uses TRBV5-5 and TRBJ1-3; tentatively, D is TRBD1 (6 bases). The CDR3 protein is CASSQDRLGNTIYF. The CDR3 nucleotides read TGTGCCAGCAGCCAGGACAGACTTGGAAACACCATATATTTT. The full variable domain, in which reference TRBV5-5 and TRBJ1-3 provide the parts outside the CDR3, is DAGVTQSPTHLIKTRGQQVTLRCSPISGHKSVSWYQQVLGQGPQFIFQYYEKEERGRGNFPDRFSARQFPNYSSELNVNALLLGDSALYLCASSQDRLGNTIYFGEGSWLTVV.